This TCR beta chain was obtained from a study of blood T cells in healthy people across ages. Whole-study findings and limits: Not knowing donor CMV status may have confounded expanded clonotype changes. The long-lived group displayed more naive CD4+ cells, plus higher diversity, than the aged donors did. Estimates of total diversity, which came from one million sequenced T cells, were considered to be underestimates.

This clonotype was picked up a small number of times. Its matching antigen is unknown. Combining a sample-barcoded 5' primer with a J-beta primer mix, a second PCR ran for 7 to 11 cycles. Unique molecular identifiers of 12 random nucleotides labeled each cDNA. MiXCR, run by TCRdb on the 5' RACE reads, gives a single entry per CDR3 protein. The repertoire has some 320,000 distinct CDR3 sequences, 27% of them found once; the top ten carry roughly 30%. Germline values: CDR1 SQVTM, CDR2 ANQGSEA. CDR3 size: 11 residues. Trimming stripped 7 bases from V and 1 base from J, with 8 bases between. This TCR derives from a woman in her sixties or seventies in good health. The chain is built from TRBV29-1 and TRBJ2-7; D unclear. Sequenced: blood. The CDR3 DNA sequence: TGCAGCGCAATAAATTCCTACGAGCAGTACTTC. This sequence encodes CSAINSYEQYF.